This is a list of T cell receptor beta chains from one sample in a study of blood T cell repertoires in COVID-19. The assay was immunoSEQ multiplex PCR, and TCRdb's table has in-frame clones only and misses some. Of about 100,000 clones in the sample, approximately 78% were seen once. Source material: peripheral blood. These receptors were obtained from a man between 60 and 75 years old with active or convalescent COVID-19. The CDR3 runs from the conserved cysteine through the conserved F or W. Fields, in order: V gene, J gene, CDR3 protein.

>TRBV27|TRBJ2-7
CASSSRTSGRAREQYF
>TRBV27|TRBJ1-1
CASRSRVNTEAFF
>TRBV27|TRBJ1-6
CASSYLSVGSPLHF
>TRBV18|TRBJ1-1
CASSPQGMWDMNTEAFF
>TRBV5-1|TRBJ2-1
CASSSQIHSGRAINEQFF
>TRBV20-1|TRBJ2-3
CSASALGTSVTDTQYF
>TRBV28|TRBJ1-5
CASSLGGGNQPQHF
>TRBV18|TRBJ2-2
CASSPLRTANTGELFF
>TRBV5-6|TRBJ2-1
CASGRLAGGRNNEQFF
>TRBV2|TRBJ1-2
CASSTGQVYGYTF
>TRBV7-7|TRBJ2-5
CASSPATGGETQYF
>TRBV7-9|TRBJ2-1
CASSLGTSGIVNEQFF
>TRBV15|TRBJ1-5
CATSRGTGENQPQHF
>TRBV19|TRBJ2-3
CATGEQGSSTDTQYF
>TRBV24-1|TRBJ1-5
CATSPEHGNQPQHF
>TRBV12-3/TRBV12-4|TRBJ1-5
CASSSGGNQPQHF
>TRBV7-2|TRBJ2-2
CASSWRSVIAENTGELFF
>TRBV7-9|TRBJ2-1
CASSTRSDNEQFF
>TRBV9|TRBJ2-7
CASSVSGLAGYEQYF
>TRBV27|TRBJ1-2
CASGGQAGSNYGYTF
>TRBV12-3/TRBV12-4|TRBJ1-1
CASRWEAATEAFF
>TRBV29-1|TRBJ2-7
CSAQRGSEQYF
>TRBV19|TRBJ1-4
CASSITGGDEKLFF
>TRBV7-2|TRBJ1-5
CASSFRGFGSNQPQHF
>TRBV5-6|TRBJ1-5
CASSASSNRDRAQPQHF
>TRBV2|TRBJ2-1
CASSEGPLYNEQFF
>TRBV5-1|TRBJ2-3
CASSKLGSGFTDTQYF
>TRBV11-2|TRBJ1-2
CASSLMGAGYTF
>TRBV21-1|TRBJ2-2
CASSKGVSGGVYTGELFF
>TRBV7-8|TRBJ1-1
CASSVTVYTEAFF
>TRBV11-2|TRBJ2-2
CASSLEAAGELFF